Here is one T cell receptor beta chain with its context. These data are taken from a study of OX40 agonist ivuxolimab in advanced cancers. The length of the CDR3 is 17 residues. Germline CDR1 is MGHRA and CDR2 is YSYEKL. V dropped 3 bases and J dropped 0; count of bases not matched to a gene: 7. Produced via immunoSEQ multiplex PCR; TCRdb's table is partial and in-frame only. The sample comprises about 59,000 clones, 85% of which are singletons, and about 4.2% rests with the top ten. This sequence joins TRBV4-1 and TRBJ1-5; 8 bases align to TRBD1. The source of this sequence is an adult with an advanced solid tumor such as melanoma, head and neck, liver or kidney cancer. The sequencing used CD4+ or CD8+ T cells sorted from blood, collected in a trial of the OX40 agonist ivuxolimab. DNA of the CDR3: TGCGCCAGCAGCCATGGGCAGGGGGCGCTTAGCAATCAGCCCCAGCATTTT. It encodes CASSHGQGALSNQPQHF.